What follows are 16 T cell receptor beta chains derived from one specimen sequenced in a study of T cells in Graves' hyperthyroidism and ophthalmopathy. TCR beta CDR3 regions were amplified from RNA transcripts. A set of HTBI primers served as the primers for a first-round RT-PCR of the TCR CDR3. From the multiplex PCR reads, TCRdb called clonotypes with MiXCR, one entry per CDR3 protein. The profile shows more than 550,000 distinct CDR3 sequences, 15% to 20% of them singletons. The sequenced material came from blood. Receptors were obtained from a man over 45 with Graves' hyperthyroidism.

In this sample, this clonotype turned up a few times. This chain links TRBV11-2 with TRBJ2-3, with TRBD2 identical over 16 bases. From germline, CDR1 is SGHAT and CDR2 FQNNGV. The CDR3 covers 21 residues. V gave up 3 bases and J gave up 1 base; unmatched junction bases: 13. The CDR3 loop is CASSLRDPGLAGGLGTDTQYF. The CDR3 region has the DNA TGTGCCAGCAGCTTGCGGGATCCGGGACTAGCGGGAGGGTTAGGCACAGATACGCAGTATTTT.

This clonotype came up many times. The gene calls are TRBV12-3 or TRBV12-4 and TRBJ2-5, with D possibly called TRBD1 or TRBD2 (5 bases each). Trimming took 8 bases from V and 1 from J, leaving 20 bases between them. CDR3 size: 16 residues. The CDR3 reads CASRGLAAGLQETQYF. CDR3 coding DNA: TGTGCCAGCCGGGGCCTGGCGGCGGGCCTCCAAGAGACCCAGTACTTC.

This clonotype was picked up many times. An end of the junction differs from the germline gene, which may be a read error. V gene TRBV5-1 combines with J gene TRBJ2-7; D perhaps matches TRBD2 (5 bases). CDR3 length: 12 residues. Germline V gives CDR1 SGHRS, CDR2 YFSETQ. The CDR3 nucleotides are TGTGCCAGCAGTGGGGAGTCCTACGAGCAGTACTTC. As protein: CASSGESYEQYF.

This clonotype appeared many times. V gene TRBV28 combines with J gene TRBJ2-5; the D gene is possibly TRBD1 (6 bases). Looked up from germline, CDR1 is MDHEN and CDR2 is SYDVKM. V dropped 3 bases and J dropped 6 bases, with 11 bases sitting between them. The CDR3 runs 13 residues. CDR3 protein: CASSFRTAKTQYF. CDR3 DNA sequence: TGTGCCAGCAGTTTTCGGACAGCGAAGACCCAGTACTTC.

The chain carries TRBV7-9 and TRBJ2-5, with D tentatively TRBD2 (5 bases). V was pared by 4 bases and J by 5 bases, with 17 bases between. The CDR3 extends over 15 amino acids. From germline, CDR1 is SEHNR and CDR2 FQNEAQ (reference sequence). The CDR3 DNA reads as TGTGCCAGCAGCTCCCTGGGAGATGGTTCCGAGACCCAGTACTTC. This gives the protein CASSSLGDGSETQYF.

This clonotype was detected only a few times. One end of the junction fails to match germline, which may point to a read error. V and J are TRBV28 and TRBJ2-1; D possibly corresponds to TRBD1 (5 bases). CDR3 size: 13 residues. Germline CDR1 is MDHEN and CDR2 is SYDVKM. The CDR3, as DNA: TGTGCCAGCCGTGACAGCCCCTACAATGAGCGGTTCTTC. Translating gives CASRDSPYNERFF.

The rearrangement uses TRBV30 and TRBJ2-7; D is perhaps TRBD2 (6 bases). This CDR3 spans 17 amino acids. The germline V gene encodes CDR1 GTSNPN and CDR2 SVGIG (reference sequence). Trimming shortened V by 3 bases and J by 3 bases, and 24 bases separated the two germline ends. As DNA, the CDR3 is TGTGCCTGGAGCCGCCTACGCCGGGAGAGGGGTGTCTACGAGCAGTACTTC. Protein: CAWSRLRRERGVYEQYF. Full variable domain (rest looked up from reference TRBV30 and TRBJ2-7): SQTIHQWPATLVQPVGSPLSLECTVEGTSNPNLYWYRQAAGRGLQLLFYSVGIGQISSEVPQNLSASRPQDRQFILSSKKLLLSDSGFYLCAWSRLRRERGVYEQYFGPGTRLTVT.

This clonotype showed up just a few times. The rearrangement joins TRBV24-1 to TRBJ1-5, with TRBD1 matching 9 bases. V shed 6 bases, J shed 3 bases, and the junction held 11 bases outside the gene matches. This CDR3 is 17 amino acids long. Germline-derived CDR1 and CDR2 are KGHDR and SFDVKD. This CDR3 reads CATSHGDRDRLNQPQHF. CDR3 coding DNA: TGTGCCACCAGTCACGGGGACAGGGACCGTCTCAATCAGCCCCAGCATTTT.

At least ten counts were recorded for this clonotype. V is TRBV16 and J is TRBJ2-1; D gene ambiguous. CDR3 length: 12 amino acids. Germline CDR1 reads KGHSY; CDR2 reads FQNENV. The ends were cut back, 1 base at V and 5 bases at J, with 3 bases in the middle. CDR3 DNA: TGTGCCAGCAGCCAATTCGACAATGAGCAGTTCTTC. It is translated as CASSQFDNEQFF.

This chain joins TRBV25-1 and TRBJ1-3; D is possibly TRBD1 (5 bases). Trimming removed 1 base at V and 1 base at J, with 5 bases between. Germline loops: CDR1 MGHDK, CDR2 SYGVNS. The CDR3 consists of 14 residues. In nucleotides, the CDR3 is TGTGCCAGCAGTGAATGGGGGTCTGGAAACACCATATATTTT. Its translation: CASSEWGSGNTIYF.

This CDR3 is CSADRGQNTEAFF. CDR3 nucleotides: TGCAGCGCTGACAGGGGCCAGAACACTGAAGCTTTCTTT. This rearrangement joins TRBV29-1 to TRBJ1-1; 8 bases line up with TRBD1. Germline loops: CDR1 SQVTM, CDR2 ANQGSEA. V gave up 7 bases and J gave up 1 base; unmatched junction bases: 5. The CDR3 has 13 amino acids.

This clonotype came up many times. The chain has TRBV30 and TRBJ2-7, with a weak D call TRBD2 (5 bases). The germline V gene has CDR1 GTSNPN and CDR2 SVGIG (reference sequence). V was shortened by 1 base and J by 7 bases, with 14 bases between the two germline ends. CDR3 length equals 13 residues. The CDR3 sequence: CAWSGAPTGEQYF. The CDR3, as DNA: TGTGCCTGGAGTGGGGCCCCGACGGGGGAGCAGTACTTC. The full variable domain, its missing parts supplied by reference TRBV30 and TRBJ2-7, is SQTIHQWPATLVQPVGSPLSLECTVEGTSNPNLYWYRQAAGRGLQLLFYSVGIGQISSEVPQNLSASRPQDRQFILSSKKLLLSDSGFYLCAWSGAPTGEQYFGPGTRLTVT.

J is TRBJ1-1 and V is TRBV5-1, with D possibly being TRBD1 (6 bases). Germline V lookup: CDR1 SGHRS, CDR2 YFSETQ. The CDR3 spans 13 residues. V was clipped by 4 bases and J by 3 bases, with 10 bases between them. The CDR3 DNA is TGCGCCAGCAGCCCAGGGGAGGACACTGAAGCTTTCTTT. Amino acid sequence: CASSPGEDTEAFF.

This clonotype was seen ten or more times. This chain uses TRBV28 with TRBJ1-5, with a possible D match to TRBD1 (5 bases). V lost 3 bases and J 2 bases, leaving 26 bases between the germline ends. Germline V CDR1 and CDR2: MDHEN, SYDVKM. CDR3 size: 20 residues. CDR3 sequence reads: CASSFGPAGGRVSGNQPQHF. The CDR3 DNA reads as TGTGCCAGCAGTTTTGGGCCGGCCGGGGGAAGGGTCTCAGGCAATCAGCCCCAGCATTTT.

The DNA for the CDR3 is TGTGCCATCAGTGAGCAGAGCCCTGGGGCCAACGTCCTGACTTTC. It specifies CAISEQSPGANVLTF. V usage is TRBV10-3 and J usage is TRBJ2-6; D gene uncertain. Trimming shortened V by 2 bases and J by 2 bases, and 7 bases separated the two germline ends. Per germline, CDR1 ENHRY and CDR2 SYGVKD. This CDR3 comprises 15 residues.

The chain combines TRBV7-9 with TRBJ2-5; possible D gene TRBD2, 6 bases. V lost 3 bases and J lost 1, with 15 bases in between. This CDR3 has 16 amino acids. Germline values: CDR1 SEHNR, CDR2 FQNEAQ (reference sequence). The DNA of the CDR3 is TGTGCCAGCAGCTTCGACCAAACTAGCTTCCAAGAGACCCAGTACTTC. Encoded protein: CASSFDQTSFQETQYF. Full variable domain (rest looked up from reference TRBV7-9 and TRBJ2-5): DTGVSQNPRHKITKRGQNVTFRCDPISEHNRLYWYRQTLGQGPEFLTYFQNEAQLEKSRLLSDRFSAERPKGSFSTLEIQRTEQGDSAMYLCASSFDQTSFQETQYFGPGTRLLVL.